The 25 T cell receptor beta chains presented below share a single source sample, sequenced in a study of vaccination and CD4 T cells after COVID-19. The treatment was: approximately 11-day PBMC culture with coronavirus spike peptide pools or control peptides (ViraFEST assay). Investigators obtained the unexposed donor's CD4+ T cells before the COVID-19 pandemic (2011-2018). Their antigens remain unidentified. Oncomine TCR Beta short-read sequencing was applied to DNA from cultured CD4+ T cells. In this case, cultured CD4+ T cells provided the extracted genomic DNA. TCRdb called the PCR reads again in MiXCR, with one record for every CDR3 protein. The sample consists of 7,000 to 9,500 distinct CDR3 sequences, around two fifths of them appearing once. Source material: CD4+ T cells from blood, cultured in vitro. Receptor source: a human donor in good health.

V usage is TRBV20-1 and J usage is TRBJ2-2; 12 nucleotides align to TRBD2. CDR1 DFQATT and CDR2 SNEGSKA come from the germline V gene (reference sequence). CDR3 size: 17 residues. V lost 4 bases and J lost 5; bases outside the gene matches: 11. CDR3 sequence reads: CSAMGLAGPTGTGELFF. CDR3 bases: TGCAGTGCTATGGGACTAGCGGGTCCTACGGGGACCGGGGAGCTGTTTTTT.

The chain recombines TRBV20-1 with TRBJ1-5, with D tentatively TRBD1 (5 bases). CDR1 DFQATT and CDR2 SNEGSKA come from the germline V gene (reference sequence). Trimming left V 8 bases short and J 5 bases short, with 16 bases between. This CDR3 region has 13 residues. The CDR3 DNA reads TGCAGTCCCTATAGGGGCCTTGATCAGCCCCAGCATTTT. Its translation: CSPYRGLDQPQHF.

The chain has TRBV21-1 and TRBJ2-3; the table calls TRBD1, which could not be checked here. TRBV21-1 is shown as a pseudogene. This CDR3 has 18 amino acids. CDR3 sequence: CASSKAEPRTGKADTQYF. In DNA, the CDR3 is TGTGCCAGCAGCAAAGCGGAGCCGAGGACAGGGAAAGCAGATACGCAGTATTTT.

This clonotype was seen only a few times. The rearrangement uses TRBV7-8 and TRBJ1-3; 9 bases align to TRBD1. Germline loops: CDR1 SGHVS, CDR2 FQNEAQ. Trimming removed 3 bases from V and 2 bases from J; junction bases left unmatched: 5. This CDR3 region has 16 residues. The CDR3 nucleotides read TGTGCCAGCAGCTTCCCGGGACAGGGTGCTGGAAACACCATATATTTT. It yields the protein CASSFPGQGAGNTIYF.

The CDR3 DNA reads as TGTGCCACCCTAGACCCCCGTATATACAATGAGCAGTTCTTC. It encodes CATLDPRIYNEQFF. The rearrangement joins TRBV10-3 to TRBJ2-1; D gene ambiguous. Germline loops: CDR1 ENHRY, CDR2 SYGVKD. The CDR3 loop spans 14 amino acids. Trimming pared 10 bases from V and 4 bases from J, leaving 17 bases between.

Only a few counts were recorded for this clonotype. The chain links TRBV27 to TRBJ2-7; 9 bases are shared with TRBD2. The CDR3 covers 14 residues. The trim removed 4 bases at V and 0 bases at J, leaving 1 base unmatched. Germline values: CDR1 MNHEY, CDR2 SMNVEV (reference sequence). Here the CDR3 DNA reads TGTGCCAGCAGTTATAGCGGGAGCTCCTACGAGCAGTACTTC. It yields the protein CASSYSGSSYEQYF.

The CDR3 DNA reads TGCAGTGCCGCCTATGGTACCTTTACGAGCTCCTACAATGAGCAGTTCTTC. Its translation: CSAAYGTFTSSYNEQFF. The chain carries TRBV20-1 and TRBJ2-1; D is uncertain. The CDR3 length is 17 residues. Germline assignment: CDR1 DFQATT and CDR2 SNEGSKA (reference sequence). Trimming stripped 6 bases from V and 0 bases from J, with 21 bases between.

The chain combines TRBV19 with TRBJ2-4; perhaps D is TRBD1 or TRBD2 (6 bases each). The length of the CDR3 is 14 residues. Between the trimmed V and J ends, which lost 2 bases and 8 bases, there was a span of 13 bases. Germline CDR1 LNHDA, CDR2 SQIVND (reference sequence). The CDR3 reads CASSILGGRDIQYF. The DNA for the CDR3 is TGTGCCAGTAGTATACTAGGGGGGCGCGACATTCAGTACTTC.

This chain links TRBV20-1 with TRBJ2-2; 12 bases agree with TRBD2. V trimming: 5 bases; J trimming: 1 base; junction bases outside the gene matches: 5. The CDR3 consists of 16 residues. The germline V gene encodes CDR1 DFQATT and CDR2 SNEGSKA (reference sequence). CDR3 loop: CSASGLAGWNTGELFF. CDR3 in DNA: TGCAGTGCTTCCGGACTAGCGGGGTGGAACACCGGGGAGCTGTTTTTT.

This clonotype was detected a few times. The V and J genes are TRBV20-1 and TRBJ2-1; D is ambiguous. Deletions cut 6 bases from V and 4 bases from J, with 19 bases between. The CDR3 runs to 15 residues. Germline V gives CDR1 DFQATT, CDR2 SNEGSKA (reference sequence). CDR3: CSATIIASRYNEQFF. CDR3 sequence (DNA): TGCAGTGCCACCATTATAGCTTCCCGATACAATGAGCAGTTCTTC.

The chain couples TRBV25-1 to TRBJ1-4; TRBD1 agrees at 9 bases. CDR1 MGHDK and CDR2 SYGVNS come from the germline V gene. The V segment lost 3 bases and the J segment 8 bases; nucleotides outside the gene matches: 7. This CDR3 is built from 15 residues. CDR3 loop: CASSDPGQGYEKLFF. The DNA for the CDR3 is TGTGCCAGCAGTGACCCCGGACAGGGGTACGAAAAACTGTTTTTT.

This clonotype was seen more than once but under ten times. The chain joins TRBV10-3 to TRBJ2-3; 8 positions agree with TRBD2. CDR3 length: 15 residues. With V trimmed by 5 bases and J by 0 bases, 4 bases remained unmatched. CDR1 is ENHRY, CDR2 SYGVKD, per germline. CDR3 nucleotide sequence: TGTGCCATCAGTTCGGCTAGCGGGAGCACAGATACGCAGTATTTT. This gives the protein CAISSASGSTDTQYF.

On this clonotype itself: Relative to the germline gene, one junction end is altered; a read error may explain this. The V call is TRBV20-1, the J call TRBJ2-5; a weak D match, TRBD2 (6 bases). This CDR3 region has 13 residues. Germline V gene lookup returns CDR1 DFQATT and CDR2 SNEGSKA (reference sequence). The CDR3 DNA reads as TGCAGTGCCAGAGTTGGGGGGCAAGAGACCCAGTACTTC. As protein: CSARVGGQETQYF.

The rearrangement joins TRBV6-5 to TRBJ2-5, with 9 bases that match TRBD1. This CDR3 has 15 residues. CDR1 MNHEY and CDR2 SVGAGI come from the germline V gene. The ends lost 2 bases at V and 5 bases at J; junction bases unmatched: 6. CDR3 nucleotides: TGTGCCAGCAGTTACAGGGACAGGGAAGGTGAGACCCAGTACTTC. The encoded protein is CASSYRDREGETQYF.

In its sample, this clonotype was seen a few times. The chain links TRBV6-2 or TRBV6-3 to TRBJ1-5; D is perhaps TRBD1 (6 bases). V was trimmed by 5 bases and J by 2 bases, leaving 13 bases between them. This CDR3 contains 15 residues. Germline V gene sequence: CDR1 MNHEY, CDR2 SVGEGT. CDR3 loop: CASSPQGKGNQPQHF. CDR3 nucleotides: TGTGCCAGCAGTCCACAGGGAAAAGGCAATCAGCCCCAGCATTTT.

This chain links TRBV20-1 with TRBJ2-7; a possible D gene is TRBD2 (7 bases). There are 12 residues in the CDR3. Trimming shortened V by 4 bases and J by 4 bases, and 11 bases separated the two germline ends. Germline V gene data show CDR1 as DFQATT and CDR2 as SNEGSKA (reference sequence). The CDR3 protein is CSAKQGGYEQYF. For the CDR3, the DNA is TGCAGTGCTAAACAGGGAGGGTACGAGCAGTACTTC.

This chain links TRBV7-2 with TRBJ2-3; unclear D gene. V lost 4 bases and J 11 bases, leaving 13 bases between the germline ends. Germline values: CDR1 SGHTA, CDR2 FQGNSA. The CDR3 extends over 12 amino acids. As DNA, the CDR3 is TGTGCCAGCAGCTCCCCGGGTGGAGTGCAGTATTTT. Encoded protein: CASSSPGGVQYF.

This chain links TRBV28 with TRBJ1-6; the D gene is possibly TRBD1 (5 bases). Germline lookup yields CDR1 MDHEN and CDR2 SYDVKM. Trimming removed 5 bases from V and 0 bases from J, with 11 bases in between. The CDR3 runs to 16 residues. The CDR3: CASSRRDSSYNSPLHF. The DNA of the CDR3 is TGTGCCAGCAGTCGCCGTGACAGCTCCTATAATTCACCCCTCCACTTT.

This sequence joins TRBV7-2 and TRBJ2-1; 11 positions match TRBD1. The germline gives CDR1 SGHTA, CDR2 FQGNSA. The V gene end was trimmed by 5 bases and the J gene end by 8 bases; junction bases not matched to a gene: 8. The CDR3 length is 15 residues. As DNA, the CDR3 is TGTGCCAGCAGCCCCGGGACAGGGGGTTTTGATGAGCAGTTCTTC. This translates into CASSPGTGGFDEQFF.

The chain uses TRBV19 and TRBJ2-2, with D maybe TRBD2 (5 bases). V lost 7 bases and J 5 bases, leaving 8 bases between the germline ends. Germline CDR1 is LNHDA and CDR2 is SQIVND (reference sequence). The CDR3 totals 12 residues. CDR3 sequence: CASTTGTGELFF. The CDR3 DNA reads TGTGCCAGTACCACGGGGACCGGGGAGCTGTTTTTT.

There are a few counts of this clonotype. In DNA form, the CDR3 reads TGTGCCAGCAGTTTATACGGGACCATCTACGAGCAGTACTTC. It translates to CASSLYGTIYEQYF. The J gene is TRBJ2-7, the V gene TRBV28, with D perhaps given as TRBD1 or TRBD2 (5 bases each). Trimming left V 1 base short and J 3 bases short, with 10 bases between. CDR1 and CDR2 from the germline V gene are MDHEN and SYDVKM. This CDR3 has 14 amino acids.

The gene calls are TRBV19 and TRBJ2-7; D unresolved. CDR1 and CDR2 (germline): LNHDA, SQIVND (reference sequence). Deletions cut 4 bases from V and 3 bases from J, with 19 bases between. CDR3 length: 16 residues. DNA of the CDR3: TGTGCCAGTAGTACCTCCGGCCTTGGACGCTTCTACGAGCAGTACTTC. Translating it yields CASSTSGLGRFYEQYF.

V gene TRBV18 combines with J gene TRBJ1-6; D call uncertain. Germline assignment: CDR1 KGHSH and CDR2 LQKENI. V lost 4 bases, J lost 14 bases, and 18 bases lay in between. This CDR3 contains 14 residues. The CDR3 region is CASSQLPDLGTLHF. The CDR3 coding sequence is TGTGCCAGCTCACAGCTTCCGGACCTGGGGACCCTCCACTTT.

The chain is built from TRBV27 and TRBJ1-5; perhaps TRBD1 as D (6 bases). In germline, CDR1 is MNHEY, CDR2 SMNVEV (reference sequence). CDR3 length: 15 residues. Trimming shortened V by 0 bases and J by 7 bases, and 13 bases separated the two germline ends. The CDR3 region has the DNA TGTGCCAGCAGTTTATCTCCCGGGGGCGGCCAGCCCCAGCATTTT. This codes for CASSLSPGGGQPQHF.

There are a few counts of this clonotype. V and J are TRBV6-4 and TRBJ2-5; a possible D gene is TRBD1 (5 bases). The CDR3 consists of 14 residues. The V end lost 3 bases, the J end lost 0 bases, and 8 bases lay between the germline ends. Germline CDR1 is MRHNA and CDR2 is SNTAGT. CDR3 DNA: TGTGCCAGCAGTGAAGGGGCGGACCAAGAGACCCAGTACTTC. It encodes CASSEGADQETQYF.